What follows are 28 T cell receptor beta chains derived from one specimen sequenced in a study of OX40 agonist ivuxolimab in advanced cancers. This table comes from immunoSEQ multiplex PCR, and its TCRdb copy is limited to in-frame clones, with some not included. The data show roughly 41,000 clones, about 91% seen once. The material was CD4+ or CD8+ T cells sorted from blood, obtained in a trial of the OX40 agonist ivuxolimab. The receptors here all came from an adult with an advanced solid tumor such as melanoma, head and neck, liver or kidney cancer.

This clone was picked up a small number of times. The chain combines TRBV9 with TRBJ1-6, with D unclear. The germline V gene has CDR1 SGDLS and CDR2 YYNGEE. This CDR3 region has 15 residues. The ends were cut back, 0 bases at V and 9 bases at J, with 13 bases in the middle. The CDR3 nucleotides read TGTGCCAGCAGCGTAGAGCCGGGCGTTGTTTCACCCCTCCACTTT. Translation: CASSVEPGVVSPLHF. Supplemented by reference TRBV9 and TRBJ1-6, the full variable domain reads DSGVTQTPKHLITATGQRVTLRCSPRSGDLSVYWYQQSLDQGLQFLIQYYNGEERAKGNILERFSAQQFPDLHSELNLSSLELGDSALYFCASSVEPGVVSPLHFGNGTRLTVT.

The V gene is TRBV9, the J gene TRBJ1-1; possibly TRBD1 for D (5 bases). Germline CDR1 SGDLS, CDR2 YYNGEE. CDR3 length: 16 amino acids. Trimming took off 6 bases at V and 0 bases at J, with 18 bases between the two ends. In nucleotides, the CDR3 is TGTGCCAGCACCCCCGGGACGATCGGGATGAACACTGAAGCTTTCTTT. This gives the protein CASTPGTIGMNTEAFF.

A few counts support this clone. The chain joins TRBV28 to TRBJ2-2; D remains unclear. V dropped 6 bases and J dropped 1 base, with 15 bases sitting between them. The CDR3 consists of 16 residues. Germline CDR1 reads MDHEN; CDR2 reads SYDVKM. The DNA of the CDR3 is TGTGCCAGCAGGAAATGGCAGGAGCAGAACACCGGGGAGCTGTTTTTT. It codes for CASRKWQEQNTGELFF.

The chain joins TRBV27 to TRBJ1-5, with D hard to call. V lost 4 bases to trimming and J lost 1 base, with 8 bases between them. The CDR3 spans 14 residues. Germline V gene sequence: CDR1 MNHEY, CDR2 SMNVEV (reference sequence). CDR3 loop: CASSSLYSNQPQHF. The CDR3 DNA reads as TGTGCCAGCAGTTCGTTATACAGCAATCAGCCCCAGCATTTT.

This clone occurred once. The chain's CDR3 is CASSSPSRIDGELFF. In nucleotides, the CDR3 is TGTGCCAGCAGCTCACCCTCGCGGATCGACGGGGAGCTGTTTTTT. V gene TRBV11-3 combines with J gene TRBJ2-2, with D uncertain. Germline loops: CDR1 SGHNT, CDR2 YENEEA. V was clipped by 4 bases and J by 7 bases, with 16 bases between them. The length of the CDR3 is 15 residues.

The chain joins TRBV7-6 to TRBJ2-1, with 8 bases fitting TRBD2. CDR1 is SGHVS and CDR2 is FNYEAQ in the germline V gene. There are 16 residues in the CDR3. V was clipped by 1 base and J by 3 bases; unmatched bases: 5. CDR3 in DNA: TGTGCCAGCAGCTTAGGGGGACTAGTTGGCTACAATGAGCAGTTCTTC. It specifies CASSLGGLVGYNEQFF.

J is TRBJ1-2 and V is TRBV19; 7 nucleotides agree with TRBD1. The V and J ends lost 8 bases and 8 bases, in that order; junction bases with no gene match: 14. The CDR3 is made up of 14 amino acids. Germline-derived CDR1 and CDR2 are LNHDA and SQIVND (reference sequence). The CDR3 loop is CASQPTDRMKGYTF. Written as DNA, the CDR3 is TGTGCCAGTCAACCGACGGACAGGATGAAGGGCTACACCTTC.

V gene TRBV11-1 combines with J gene TRBJ2-3, with D perhaps TRBD1 (7 bases). The V and J ends lost 5 bases and 5 bases respectively, with 8 bases between them. The CDR3 is 12 residues long. Germline loops: CDR1 SGHAT, CDR2 FQDESV (reference sequence). CDR3 protein: CASSQGGDTQYF. CDR3 nucleotide sequence: TGTGCCAGCAGCCAGGGGGGAGATACGCAGTATTTT. Filled out from reference TRBV11-1 and TRBJ2-3, the complete variable domain reads EAEVAQSPRYKITEKSQAVAFWCDPISGHATLYWYRQILGQGPELLVQFQDESVVDDSQLPKDRFSAERLKGVDSTLKIQPAELGDSAMYLCASSQGGDTQYFGPGTRLTVL.

This chain connects TRBV28 to TRBJ2-5, with D possibly called TRBD1 or TRBD2 (5 bases each). Germline V gene data show CDR1 as MDHEN and CDR2 as SYDVKM. The length of the CDR3 is 16 residues. The V gene lost 7 bases and the J gene lost 1 base, with 19 bases spanning the gap. Here the CDR3 reads CASTLDSLRGQETQYF. Written as DNA, the CDR3 is TGTGCCAGCACCTTAGACTCACTGAGGGGCCAAGAGACCCAGTACTTC.

J is TRBJ2-3 and V is TRBV7-9, with D possibly being TRBD1 (6 bases). Trimming removed 9 bases at V and 3 bases at J, with 13 bases between. CDR3 length equals 13 residues. Germline V CDR1 and CDR2: SEHNR, FQNEAQ (reference sequence). The CDR3 spells CARQGLGTDTQYF. DNA of the CDR3: TGTGCCAGACAGGGTCTGGGGACAGATACGCAGTATTTT.

The chain uses TRBV4-1 and TRBJ2-5; possibly TRBD2 for D (5 bases). The CDR3 length is 16 residues. Trimming shortened V by 0 bases and J by 3 bases, and 14 bases separated the two germline ends. Germline values: CDR1 MGHRA, CDR2 YSYEKL. CDR3 bases: TGCGCCAGCAGCCAAGAACCATGGGAGAGGGAAGAGACCCAGTACTTC. This encodes CASSQEPWEREETQYF.

This clone came up a few times. The chain has TRBV7-9 and TRBJ2-1; D is perhaps TRBD2 (6 bases). The V and J ends lost 2 bases and 8 bases respectively, with 7 bases between them. CDR3 length: 12 residues. Germline CDR1 is SEHNR and CDR2 is FQNEAQ (reference sequence). The DNA for the CDR3 is TGTGCCAGCAGCTTATGGGGGGATGAGCAGTTCTTC. Translation: CASSLWGDEQFF.

The chain couples TRBV27 to TRBJ2-5; maybe TRBD2 (6 bases). The germline CDR1 and CDR2 sequences are MNHEY and SMNVEV (reference sequence). V lost 5 bases, J lost 2 bases, and 12 bases lay in between. The CDR3 is 14 residues long. The CDR3 nucleotides read TGTGCCAGCAGTCCCCTCCTAGCGCAAGAGACCCAGTACTTC. Residues: CASSPLLAQETQYF.

The V and J genes are TRBV10-2 and TRBJ2-1; D possibly corresponds to TRBD2 (5 bases). Germline assignment: CDR1 WSHSY and CDR2 SAAADI. The CDR3 length is 12 residues. The V end lost 8 bases, the J end lost 6 bases, and 11 bases lay between the germline ends. Here the CDR3 reads CASGGASNEQFF. CDR3 DNA sequence: TGCGCCAGCGGAGGTGCCAGCAATGAGCAGTTCTTC.

The chain employs TRBV27 and TRBJ2-7; D is uncertain. The CDR3 covers 12 residues. Trimming took 8 bases from V and 1 from J, leaving 9 bases between them. Germline CDR1 reads MNHEY; CDR2 reads SMNVEV (reference sequence). CDR3 sequence reads: CASSDGSYEQYF. CDR3 sequence (DNA): TGTGCCAGCTCGGACGGGTCCTACGAGCAGTACTTC.

This CDR3 is CASSSGTGENFEAFF. The CDR3 DNA reads as TGCGCCAGCAGCTCCGGGACAGGGGAAAATTTTGAAGCTTTCTTT. The J gene is TRBJ1-1, the V gene TRBV5-1, with 10 bases identical to TRBD1. V dropped 3 bases and J dropped 7; count of bases not matched to a gene: 9. CDR1 SGHRS and CDR2 YFSETQ come from the germline V gene. This CDR3 has 15 amino acids.

This chain uses TRBV27 with TRBJ2-1; D not resolved. This CDR3 is 13 amino acids long. Germline V CDR1 and CDR2: MNHEY, SMNVEV (reference sequence). The germline V and J ends were trimmed by 3 bases and 7 bases, with 10 bases remaining between them. For the CDR3, the DNA is TGTGCCAGCAGTTTCGAGGTGGGGAATGAGCAGTTCTTC. As protein: CASSFEVGNEQFF.

This chain links TRBV11-1 with TRBJ2-1; 7 positions match TRBD2. CDR1 SGHAT and CDR2 FQDESV come from the germline V gene (reference sequence). Losses at the gene ends were 3 bases for V and 3 bases for J; bases not matched to a gene: 11. This CDR3 is built from 17 residues. The CDR3 region is CASSFRLARDDYNEQFF. The CDR3 DNA reads as TGTGCCAGCAGCTTTAGACTAGCCCGAGACGACTACAATGAGCAGTTCTTC.

CDR3 sequence reads: CASSLYGQTEAFF. CDR3 DNA: TGTGCCAGCAGCTTATACGGACAGACTGAAGCTTTCTTT. The chain uses TRBV13 and TRBJ1-1; tentatively, D is TRBD1 (6 bases). The CDR3 has 13 residues. V was clipped by 2 bases and J by 5 bases, with 9 bases between them. CDR1 and CDR2 from the germline V gene are PRHDT and FYEKMQ (reference sequence).

The rearrangement uses TRBV4-1 and TRBJ2-7; the D gene is possibly TRBD1 (6 bases). Germline CDR1 and CDR2: MGHRA and YSYEKL. CDR3 length: 17 amino acids. Trimming took off 0 bases at V and 5 bases at J, with 20 bases between the two ends. CDR3 amino acids: CASSQDFILGQGHEQYV. The DNA of the CDR3 is TGCGCCAGCAGCCAAGATTTCATTTTGGGCCAGGGGCACGAGCAGTACGTC.

J is TRBJ2-2 and V is TRBV7-9, with D uncertain. Between the trimmed V and J ends, which lost 5 bases and 6 bases, there was a span of 13 bases. There are 14 residues in the CDR3. Germline CDR1 SEHNR, CDR2 FQNEAQ (reference sequence). Written as DNA, the CDR3 is TGTGCCAGCAGCCCCGGCGATACCCCCGGGGAGCTGTTTTTT. Translated: CASSPGDTPGELFF.

As for this clone: Distinct nucleotide sequences in the sample also encode this CDR3. This chain connects TRBV9 to TRBJ1-1, with D possibly TRBD1 on 6 matching bases. CDR3 size: 14 residues. V shed 2 bases and J shed 2 bases, with 10 bases lying between them. Germline lookup yields CDR1 SGDLS and CDR2 YYNGEE. CDR3 protein: CASSVGGANTEAFF. The CDR3 nucleotides read TGTGCCAGCAGCGTTGGGGGGGCTAACACTGAAGCTTTCTTT. The whole variable domain, filled in from reference TRBV9 and TRBJ1-1, reads DSGVTQTPKHLITATGQRVTLRCSPRSGDLSVYWYQQSLDQGLQFLIQYYNGEERAKGNILERFSAQQFPDLHSELNLSSLELGDSALYFCASSVGGANTEAFFGQGTRLTVV.

This chain uses TRBV6-5 with TRBJ2-1, with D unresolved. Per the germline V gene, CDR1 is MNHEY and CDR2 is SVGAGI. V was trimmed by 6 bases and J by 5 bases, leaving 11 bases between them. This CDR3 is 13 amino acids long. This CDR3 reads CASRALSHNEQFF. CDR3 nucleotides: TGTGCCAGCAGGGCCTTATCCCACAATGAGCAGTTCTTC.

J is TRBJ2-7 and V is TRBV7-9; 12 positions match TRBD2. Per the germline V gene, CDR1 is SEHNR and CDR2 is FQNEAQ (reference sequence). This CDR3 has 16 amino acids. V was clipped by 2 bases and J by 6 bases; unmatched bases: 8. CDR3 loop: CASSLFVGLAGAEQYF. CDR3 DNA: TGTGCCAGCAGCTTATTTGTGGGACTAGCGGGTGCCGAGCAGTACTTC.

V usage is TRBV2 and J usage is TRBJ2-1; D is unresolved. Germline assignment: CDR1 SNHLY and CDR2 FYNNEI. The CDR3 covers 14 residues. V was pared by 8 bases and J by 7 bases, with 18 bases between. The CDR3 reads CASVYPLYRNEQFF. CDR3 nucleotide sequence: TGTGCCAGCGTCTACCCCCTCTATAGGAATGAGCAGTTCTTC.

In DNA form, the CDR3 reads TGTGCCAGCAGCTTAGGACTAGCGGGAGGTCTGTCCTACGAGCAGTACTTC. Residues: CASSLGLAGGLSYEQYF. The rearrangement joins TRBV7-6 to TRBJ2-7; the match to TRBD2 covers 13 bases. There are 17 residues in the CDR3. In germline, CDR1 is SGHVS, CDR2 FNYEAQ. With V trimmed by 1 base and J by 1 base, 4 bases remained unmatched.

The rearrangement links TRBV27 to TRBJ1-2; 8 bases map to TRBD1. The CDR3 is 16 residues long. Germline V gene sequence: CDR1 MNHEY, CDR2 SMNVEV (reference sequence). V gave up 4 bases and J gave up 6 bases; unmatched junction bases: 13. CDR3 residues: CASSYLGTGLFDGYTF. The CDR3 region has the DNA TGTGCCAGCAGTTACCTGGGGACAGGTCTATTCGATGGCTACACCTTC.

The chain couples TRBV6-6 to TRBJ2-7; D unresolved. This CDR3 spans 14 amino acids. V was clipped by 6 bases and J by 2 bases, with 14 bases between them. Germline CDR1 MNHNY, CDR2 SVGAGI (reference sequence). The CDR3 region has the DNA TGTGCCAGCAGCCCGGCGTTGGAGCCCTACGAGCAGTACGTC. Translated, it gives CASSPALEPYEQYV.